This TCR beta chain was recovered during a study of blood T cells in healthy people across ages. Regarding the study as a whole: The study could not conclusively compare naive and antigen-experienced cells, given its unsorted PBMCs.

At least ten counts were recorded for this clonotype. Its antigen remains unknown. Sample donors were healthy Caucasian individuals that came from Russia, aged roughly 6 to 95. Collection of around 10 milliliters of peripheral blood was performed for each donor. The second PCR ran roughly 6 to 11 cycles with a sample-barcoded 5' primer and J-beta primers. TCRdb analysed the 5' RACE reads with MiXCR anew, one entry per CDR3 protein. The repertoire holds some 900,000 distinct CDR3 sequences, around 28% seen once, with around 16% in the top ten. The J segment lost 7 bases and the V segment lost 3 bases, leaving 5 bases of the junction unmatched. Germline V lookup: CDR1 DFQATT, CDR2 SNEGSKA (reference sequence). CDR3 length: 13 amino acids.

This receptor was identified in a woman aged 80 or older in good health. The chain has TRBV20-1 and TRBJ1-5, with 8 bases identical to TRBD1. What was sequenced was blood. CDR3 loop: CSASWTGTQPQHF. CDR3 nucleotides: TGCAGTGCTAGTTGGACAGGGACCCAGCCCCAGCATTTT.